What follows are 19 T cell receptor beta chains derived from one specimen sequenced in a study of T cell responses to AZD1222 COVID-19 vaccine. TCRdb's copy holds only in-frame clones and misses some; the assay was immunoSEQ multiplex PCR. Among approximately 150,000 clones listed, 88% were seen once. Sample: peripheral blood, taken 28 days after the second dose of the MenACWY control vaccine. The receptors derive from an adult who received the MenACWY meningococcal vaccine as a control.

J is TRBJ1-1 and V is TRBV6-2 or TRBV6-3, with a weak D call TRBD1 (5 bases). From germline, CDR1 is MNHEY and CDR2 SVGEGT. CDR3 size: 15 residues. V was shortened by 6 bases and J by 2 bases, with 16 bases between the two germline ends. Here the CDR3 DNA reads TGTGCCAGCAGCCCTCCGGGGGACGGAAACACTGAAGCTTTCTTT. Amino acid sequence: CASSPPGDGNTEAFF.

This rearrangement joins TRBV5-1 to TRBJ1-4; 7 bases agree with TRBD1. V gave up 5 bases and J gave up 5 bases; unmatched junction bases: 6. The CDR3 consists of 14 residues. Germline V gene lookup returns CDR1 SGHRS and CDR2 YFSETQ. The CDR3 DNA sequence: TGCGCCAGCAGTCGAGGGGGCGCGAATGAAAAACTGTTTTTT. It encodes CASSRGGANEKLFF.

The chain carries TRBV5-4 and TRBJ2-3; D gene uncertain. V lost 4 bases and J lost 6, with 21 bases in between. The germline gives CDR1 SGHNT, CDR2 YYREEE (reference sequence). The CDR3 is 16 amino acids. The CDR3 sequence is CASSNSKRGAWDTQYF. The CDR3 DNA sequence: TGTGCCAGCAGCAACTCTAAGCGTGGAGCTTGGGATACGCAGTATTTT.

The rearrangement links TRBV30 to TRBJ1-2; no clear D. CDR3 length: 13 amino acids. CDR1 GTSNPN and CDR2 SVGIG come from the germline V gene (reference sequence). V gave up 0 bases and J gave up 5 bases, with 10 bases separating them. The CDR3 DNA follows: TGTGCCTGGAGTGTACAGCGGGAGTATGGCTACACCTTC. It is translated as CAWSVQREYGYTF.

The chain links TRBV5-5 to TRBJ1-2, with D tentatively TRBD1 (6 bases). The CDR3 spans 14 residues. V was pared by 4 bases and J by 8 bases, with 18 bases between. Germline lookup yields CDR1 SGHKS and CDR2 YYEKEE (reference sequence). CDR3: CASSPSTGSWGYTF. CDR3 bases: TGTGCCAGCAGCCCCTCGACAGGTTCGTGGGGCTACACCTTC.

The J gene is TRBJ1-4, the V gene TRBV5-1; D not resolved. With 4 bases removed from V and 4 bases from J, the gap between germline ends came to 14 bases. Germline V lookup: CDR1 SGHRS, CDR2 YFSETQ. The CDR3 contains 15 residues. The CDR3 nucleotides read TGCGCCAGCAGCGATAACACCGAAAGTAATGAAAAACTGTTTTTT. It specifies CASSDNTESNEKLFF.

The chain employs TRBV11-2 and TRBJ2-1; tentative D call: TRBD2 (6 bases). CDR1 SGHAT and CDR2 FQNNGV come from the germline V gene. The CDR3 has 15 amino acids. V lost 5 bases to trimming and J lost 8 bases, with 19 bases between them. This CDR3 is CASSLRPGDLDEQFF. The CDR3 nucleotides read TGTGCCAGCAGCCTTAGACCGGGAGATCTCGATGAGCAGTTCTTC.

The genes are TRBV4-2 and TRBJ1-2; TRBD1 matches 8 bases. This CDR3 spans 15 amino acids. V was clipped by 4 bases and J by 5 bases; unmatched bases: 9. CDR1 and CDR2 from the germline V gene are LGHNA and YNFKEQ. CDR3 nucleotides: TGTGCCAGCAGCCTACCCGGACAGGGAAATTATGGCTACACCTTC. Its protein product is CASSLPGQGNYGYTF.

This chain uses TRBV6-2 or TRBV6-3 with TRBJ1-2; tentative D call: TRBD1 (5 bases). CDR3 length equals 18 residues. Germline-derived CDR1 and CDR2 are MNHEY and SVGEGT. V was cut by 2 bases and J by 2 bases, with 21 bases left in between. The CDR3 nucleotides read TGTGCCAGCAGTTACACTGCGGGACGCTCGTCCGGGAACTATGGCTACACCTTC. Its protein product is CASSYTAGRSSGNYGYTF.

This clone was observed a few times. The chain links TRBV7-9 to TRBJ2-3; D gene unclear. Trimming took 0 bases from V and 7 from J, leaving 5 bases between them. CDR1 is SEHNR and CDR2 is FQNEAQ in the germline V gene (reference sequence). The CDR3 loop spans 12 amino acids. The CDR3 loop reads CASSLASYTQYF. CDR3 in DNA: TGTGCCAGCAGCTTAGCGTCTTATACGCAGTATTTT. Drawing the rest from reference TRBV7-9 and TRBJ2-3, the complete variable domain is DTGVSQNPRHKITKRGQNVTFRCDPISEHNRLYWYRQTLGQGPEFLTYFQNEAQLEKSRLLSDRFSAERPKGSFSTLEIQRTEQGDSAMYLCASSLASYTQYFGPGTRLTVL.

The chain carries TRBV5-6 and TRBJ2-6, with D possibly called TRBD1 or TRBD2 (6 bases each). Germline CDR1 SGHDT, CDR2 YYEEEE. V was trimmed by 5 bases and J by 11 bases, leaving 20 bases between them. The CDR3 spans 15 residues. The CDR3 sequence is CASRRDSGTNYVLTF. The CDR3 nucleotides read TGTGCCAGCAGAAGGGACTCCGGGACAAATTACGTCCTGACTTTC.

The chain carries TRBV5-1 and TRBJ1-1; D call uncertain. V gave up 1 base and J gave up 1 base, with 8 bases separating them. CDR3 length equals 14 residues. Germline values: CDR1 SGHRS, CDR2 YFSETQ. As DNA, the CDR3 is TGCGCCAGCAGCTTGACCCTGGGGAACACTGAAGCTTTCTTT. Amino acid sequence: CASSLTLGNTEAFF.

This clone has just one count. This chain links TRBV12-3 or TRBV12-4 with TRBJ2-1, with unresolved D. V lost 7 bases and J 2 bases, leaving 9 bases between the germline ends. The CDR3 covers 13 residues. CDR3 sequence (DNA): TGTGCCAGCACCTCCGGACCCTACAATGAGCAGTTCTTC. Translating gives CASTSGPYNEQFF.

The chain joins TRBV6-2 or TRBV6-3 to TRBJ2-5; 11 bases fit TRBD2. Germline CDR1 reads MNHEY; CDR2 reads SVGEGT. The J segment lost 0 bases and the V segment lost 1 base, leaving 4 bases of the junction unmatched. The CDR3 totals 17 residues. CDR3 in DNA: TGTGCCAGCAGTTACTTTAGCGGGAGGGGGTACCAAGAGACCCAGTACTTC. It translates to CASSYFSGRGYQETQYF.

This clone came up a few times. This rearrangement joins TRBV28 to TRBJ1-1; D gene unclear. Germline V CDR1 and CDR2: MDHEN, SYDVKM. CDR3 length: 13 residues. The ends were cut back, 3 bases at V and 5 bases at J, with 10 bases in the middle. CDR3 DNA: TGTGCCAGCAGTTTCATGAGGGTTACTGAAGCTTTCTTT. Translation gives CASSFMRVTEAFF. The full variable domain, in which reference TRBV28 and TRBJ1-1 provide the parts outside the CDR3, is DVKVTQSSRYLVKRTGEKVFLECVQDMDHENMFWYRQDPGLGLRLIYFSYDVKMKEKGDIPEGYSVSREKKERFSLILESASTNQTSMYLCASSFMRVTEAFFGQGTRLTVV.

This chain uses TRBV30 with TRBJ1-5; unclear D gene. The CDR3 is 13 residues long. The germline gives CDR1 GTSNPN, CDR2 SVGIG (reference sequence). V shed 1 base and J shed 3 bases, with 7 bases lying between them. Written as DNA, the CDR3 is TGTGCCTGGAGTGGACGAAACAATCAGCCCCAGCATTTT. This translates into CAWSGRNNQPQHF.

V gene TRBV7-8 combines with J gene TRBJ1-2; no clear D. The CDR3 totals 12 residues. V was clipped by 5 bases and J by 8 bases, with 12 bases between them. Per germline, CDR1 SGHVS and CDR2 FQNEAQ. The CDR3 sequence is CASSPSRTGYTF. The CDR3 DNA sequence: TGTGCCAGCAGCCCATCTCGCACGGGCTACACCTTC.

V usage is TRBV5-1 and J usage is TRBJ2-7; no definite D call. Germline V gene lookup returns CDR1 SGHRS and CDR2 YFSETQ. The CDR3 spans 13 residues. With 5 bases removed from V and 3 bases from J, the gap between germline ends came to 12 bases. CDR3 protein: CASRRDGSYEQYF. CDR3 DNA: TGCGCCAGCAGAAGAGACGGAAGCTACGAGCAGTACTTC.

This chain links TRBV2 with TRBJ1-2; tentative D call: TRBD1 (5 bases). Germline lookup yields CDR1 SNHLY and CDR2 FYNNEI. V lost 6 bases to trimming and J lost 8 bases, with 13 bases between them. CDR3 length: 12 residues. CDR3 sequence: CASSQQQAGYTF. CDR3 coding DNA: TGTGCCAGCAGCCAACAACAGGCGGGCTACACCTTC.